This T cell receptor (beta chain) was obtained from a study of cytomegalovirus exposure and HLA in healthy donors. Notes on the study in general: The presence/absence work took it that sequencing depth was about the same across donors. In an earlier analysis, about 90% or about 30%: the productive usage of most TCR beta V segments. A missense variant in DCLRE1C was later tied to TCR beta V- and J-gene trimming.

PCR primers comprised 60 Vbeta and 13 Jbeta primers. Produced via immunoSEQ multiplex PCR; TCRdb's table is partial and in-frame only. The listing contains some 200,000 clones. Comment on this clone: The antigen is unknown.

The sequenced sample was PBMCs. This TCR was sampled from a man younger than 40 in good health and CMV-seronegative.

CDR3 bases: TGTGCCAGCAGCCAAGAAGGGCGGGATCGCTCCTACAATGAGCAGTTCTTC. Amino acid sequence: CASSQEGRDRSYNEQFF. The chain combines TRBV4-2 with TRBJ2-1, with D possibly TRBD2 on 6 matching bases. The germline V gene encodes CDR1 LGHNA and CDR2 YNFKEQ. The CDR3 loop spans 17 amino acids. The V end lost 0 bases, the J end lost 0 bases, and 12 bases lay between the germline ends.